A single sample is the source of the 23 T cell receptor beta chains below, sequenced in a study of cytotoxic CD8 clonotypes in ibrutinib-treated CLL (dated by TCRdb to 2020 to 2022). The library came from the immunoSEQ multiplex PCR assay. The table was pulled from immuneACCESS by TCRdb, which kept in-frame rearrangements only. Such tables lose some clones; where checked, under half of the loss comes from unresolved V genes, and the rest has no known cause. This sample has 150,000 to 200,000 clones in its table, and more than 70% of those were observed once. Of the sample, approximately 3% falls within the top ten clones. Sample time point, as interpreted from the label and publication: progressive disease on ibrutinib. The input for sequencing was PBMCs, taken at disease progression, from a patient treated with ibrutinib. These receptors were collected from a human donor with chronic lymphocytic leukemia.

The J gene is TRBJ1-1, the V gene TRBV7-8; the D gene is possibly TRBD1 (5 bases). There are 14 residues in the CDR3. Per germline, CDR1 SGHVS and CDR2 FQNEAQ. Trimming removed 5 bases at V and 1 base at J, with 11 bases between. The CDR3 loop reads CASSPQERNTEAFF. The CDR3 DNA is TGTGCCAGCAGCCCACAGGAAAGGAACACTGAAGCTTTCTTT.

This sequence joins TRBV4-1 and TRBJ1-4; D is perhaps TRBD1 (6 bases). Trimming shortened V by 4 bases and J by 8 bases, and 11 bases separated the two germline ends. Germline V gene sequence: CDR1 MGHRA, CDR2 YSYEKL. The length of the CDR3 is 13 residues. CDR3: CASSRGQKEKLFF. In nucleotides, the CDR3 is TGCGCCAGCAGCCGCGGACAGAAGGAAAAACTGTTTTTT.

CDR3 amino acids: CASRRGLAETYEQYF. The CDR3 DNA reads as TGTGCCAGCAGAAGGGGACTAGCGGAGACCTACGAGCAGTACTTC. The chain is built from TRBV2 and TRBJ2-7, with 11 bases fitting TRBD2. Germline lookup yields CDR1 SNHLY and CDR2 FYNNEI. This CDR3 spans 15 amino acids. V was pared by 6 bases and J by 2 bases, with 6 bases of the junction left unmatched.

The chain couples TRBV9 to TRBJ2-7; a weak D match, TRBD1 (6 bases). V was cut by 1 base and J by 3 bases, with 11 bases left in between. Germline CDR1 reads SGDLS; CDR2 reads YYNGEE. The length of the CDR3 is 14 residues. The CDR3 coding sequence is TGTGCCAGCAGCGTATATCCAGGGGACTACGAGCAGTACTTC. Encoded protein: CASSVYPGDYEQYF.

This clone was seen just once. The chain recombines TRBV19 with TRBJ2-3, with D possibly TRBD2 on 6 matching bases. The germline V gene has CDR1 LNHDA and CDR2 SQIVND (reference sequence). This CDR3 region has 16 residues. V lost 4 bases and J 5 bases, leaving 19 bases between the germline ends. CDR3 DNA: TGTGCCAGTAGTAATCCCTATGGGGGGTATGGAGATACGCAGTATTTT. Translating gives CASSNPYGGYGDTQYF.

The gene calls are TRBV5-1 and TRBJ2-3; 7 bases fit TRBD2. The CDR3 is 17 amino acids. Germline CDR1 SGHRS, CDR2 YFSETQ. With V trimmed by 4 bases and J by 4 bases, 15 bases remained unmatched. The CDR3 here is CASSAILGGSGSDTQYF. The CDR3, as DNA: TGCGCCAGCAGCGCCATACTGGGGGGGAGCGGGTCAGATACGCAGTATTTT.

V is TRBV7-2 and J is TRBJ2-7; D ambiguous. CDR3 size: 14 residues. V lost 0 bases and J lost 1, with 7 bases in between. Per germline, CDR1 SGHTA and CDR2 FQGNSA. CDR3: CASSLAQASYEQYF. Written as DNA, the CDR3 is TGTGCCAGCAGCTTAGCCCAGGCGTCCTACGAGCAGTACTTC.

There are a few counts of this clone. The rearrangement uses TRBV4-2 and TRBJ2-2; D is unresolved. Trimming stripped 5 bases from V and 0 bases from J, with 7 bases between. The CDR3 covers 14 residues. Germline V gene data show CDR1 as LGHNA and CDR2 as YNFKEQ. The CDR3, as DNA: TGTGCCAGCAGCTTAAATCCGAACACCGGGGAGCTGTTTTTT. Its translation is CASSLNPNTGELFF.

The chain recombines TRBV27 with TRBJ1-2; maybe TRBD1 (5 bases). The V gene lost 5 bases and the J gene lost 1 base, with 14 bases spanning the gap. The CDR3 has 15 amino acids. Germline CDR1 and CDR2: MNHEY and SMNVEV (reference sequence). This CDR3 reads CASSELGPINYGYTF. CDR3 coding DNA: TGTGCCAGCAGTGAATTGGGACCTATTAACTATGGCTACACCTTC.

The V call is TRBV6-1, the J call TRBJ1-4; D remains ambiguous. The germline gives CDR1 MNHNS, CDR2 SASEGT. Trimming pared 6 bases from V and 0 bases from J, leaving 8 bases between. The CDR3 has 14 residues. CDR3 nucleotides: TGTGCCAGCAGGGAACAGCCAACTAATGAAAAACTGTTTTTT. Amino acids: CASREQPTNEKLFF.

The CDR3 reads CASSLTRGWTEAFF. The CDR3 DNA sequence: TGTGCCAGCAGCTTAACCAGGGGTTGGACTGAAGCTTTCTTT. V is TRBV7-9 and J is TRBJ1-1; a possible D gene is TRBD1 (6 bases). V dropped 2 bases and J dropped 5 bases, with 12 bases sitting between them. Germline CDR1 SEHNR, CDR2 FQNEAQ (reference sequence). CDR3 length: 14 amino acids.

The chain employs TRBV10-1 and TRBJ2-6, with D uncertain. The V gene lost 4 bases and the J gene lost 1 base, with 8 bases spanning the gap. The CDR3 length is 15 residues. Germline V gene sequence: CDR1 WNHNN, CDR2 SYGVQD (reference sequence). CDR3 amino acids: CASSAAGSGANVLTF. The CDR3 DNA is TGCGCCAGCAGTGCAGCTGGATCTGGGGCCAACGTCCTGACTTTC.

The V and J genes are TRBV7-9 and TRBJ2-2; D is perhaps TRBD2 (5 bases). The CDR3 extends over 17 amino acids. Germline CDR1 is SEHNR and CDR2 is FQNEAQ (reference sequence). The ends were cut back, 4 bases at V and 3 bases at J, with 18 bases in the middle. The CDR3 DNA is TGTGCCAGCAGCTCGCCCGCGCGGGTCTCGGACACCGGGGAGCTGTTTTTT. Protein: CASSSPARVSDTGELFF.

The chain employs TRBV18 and TRBJ2-1; D unresolved. Germline V CDR1 and CDR2: KGHSH, LQKENI. Trimming removed 3 bases at V and 0 bases at J, with 9 bases between. This CDR3 is 15 amino acids long. Here the CDR3 reads CASSPSASSYNEQFF. The CDR3 bases are TGTGCCAGCTCACCGAGTGCGAGCTCCTACAATGAGCAGTTCTTC.

The chain combines TRBV7-3 with TRBJ1-1; TRBD1 matches 9 bases. Per the germline V gene, CDR1 is SGHTA and CDR2 is FQGTGA. V dropped 3 bases and J dropped 4; count of bases not matched to a gene: 6. This CDR3 is built from 15 residues. This CDR3 is CASSFNRGRGTEAFF. The CDR3 DNA follows: TGTGCCAGCAGCTTCAACAGGGGGCGCGGCACTGAAGCTTTCTTT.

This sequence joins TRBV5-6 and TRBJ1-1, with D maybe TRBD1 (5 bases). This CDR3 has 15 residues. V was cut by 4 bases and J by 0 bases, with 13 bases left in between. Germline CDR1 is SGHDT and CDR2 is YYEEEE. The CDR3 here is CASSLTGRLNTEAFF. CDR3 bases: TGTGCCAGCAGCCTCACAGGACGGTTGAACACTGAAGCTTTCTTT.

The V gene is TRBV11-3, the J gene TRBJ2-1, with D possibly matching TRBD1 (6 bases). V was clipped by 0 bases and J by 0 bases, with 9 bases between them. CDR3 length: 16 residues. Germline CDR1 reads SGHNT; CDR2 reads YENEEA. The CDR3 region has the DNA TGTGCCAGCAGCTTAGAGGGGGCCGGCTCCTACAATGAGCAGTTCTTC. Protein: CASSLEGAGSYNEQFF.

The chain links TRBV19 to TRBJ2-7, with TRBD1 matching 10 bases. Germline CDR1 reads LNHDA; CDR2 reads SQIVND (reference sequence). V shed 5 bases, J shed 3 bases, and the junction held 4 bases outside the gene matches. The CDR3 spans 14 residues. CDR3: CASSAGTGVYEQYF. The CDR3 DNA is TGTGCCAGTAGTGCCGGGACAGGGGTCTACGAGCAGTACTTC.

This chain links TRBV28 with TRBJ2-5; 7 bases align to TRBD1. V lost 6 bases, J lost 2 bases, and 3 bases stayed unmatched. Germline V gene lookup returns CDR1 MDHEN and CDR2 SYDVKM. The CDR3 runs to 13 residues. CDR3: CASSLGQQETQYF. The CDR3 DNA reads TGTGCCAGCAGCCTGGGACAGCAAGAGACCCAGTACTTC.

The chain links TRBV5-1 to TRBJ2-2; D gene unclear. CDR1 and CDR2 (germline): SGHRS, YFSETQ. The CDR3 is 13 residues long. Trimming cost V 0 bases and J 7 bases, with 7 bases left between them. CDR3: CASSLDASGELFF. The CDR3 DNA is TGCGCCAGCAGCTTGGATGCCAGCGGGGAGCTGTTTTTT.

The chain recombines TRBV5-6 with TRBJ2-5, with 11 bases lining up with TRBD2. The V segment lost 3 bases and the J segment 2 bases; nucleotides outside the gene matches: 12. The CDR3 contains 18 residues. Germline V lookup: CDR1 SGHDT, CDR2 YYEEEE. The CDR3 here is CASSSDVLAGGFQETQYF. CDR3 in DNA: TGTGCCAGCAGCTCGGATGTTCTAGCGGGAGGCTTTCAAGAGACCCAGTACTTC.

The gene calls are TRBV14 and TRBJ1-3; D is ambiguous. CDR1 is SGHDN and CDR2 is FVKESK in the germline V gene. The CDR3 consists of 13 residues. V lost 0 bases and J 9 bases, leaving 9 bases between the germline ends. CDR3 in amino acids: CASSQELRATIYF. The CDR3 DNA follows: TGTGCCAGCAGCCAAGAATTAAGGGCCACCATATATTTT.

The chain combines TRBV29-1 with TRBJ2-2; possibly TRBD2 for D (5 bases). The CDR3 runs to 15 residues. V was shortened by 1 base and J by 6 bases, with 15 bases between the two germline ends. Looked up from germline, CDR1 is SQVTM and CDR2 is ANQGSEA. CDR3 bases: TGCAGCGTTGAAGCGTCGGGGTTCGGATCCGGGGAGCTGTTTTTT. Encoded protein: CSVEASGFGSGELFF.